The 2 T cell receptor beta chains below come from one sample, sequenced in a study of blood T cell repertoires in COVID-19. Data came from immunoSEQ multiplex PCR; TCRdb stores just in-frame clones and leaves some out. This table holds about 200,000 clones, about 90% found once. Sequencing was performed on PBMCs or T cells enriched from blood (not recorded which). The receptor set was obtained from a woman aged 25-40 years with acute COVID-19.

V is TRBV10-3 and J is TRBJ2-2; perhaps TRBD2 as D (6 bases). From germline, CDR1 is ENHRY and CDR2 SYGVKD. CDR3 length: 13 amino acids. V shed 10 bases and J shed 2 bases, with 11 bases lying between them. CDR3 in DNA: TGTGCCACCGAGGACTACAACACCGGGGAGCTGTTTTTT. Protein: CATEDYNTGELFF.

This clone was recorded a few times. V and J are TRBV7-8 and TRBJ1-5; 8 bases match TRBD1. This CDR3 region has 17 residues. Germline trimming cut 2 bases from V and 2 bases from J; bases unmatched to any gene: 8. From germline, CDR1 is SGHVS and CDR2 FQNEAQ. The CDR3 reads CASSLTSGGSGNQPQHF. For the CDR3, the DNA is TGTGCCAGCAGCTTAACCTCAGGGGGCTCGGGCAATCAGCCCCAGCATTTT.